Below, one T cell receptor (beta chain) is given with its context. The table came from immunoSEQ multiplex PCR; TCRdb's copy has only in-frame clones and leaves some out. The data show about 5,200 clones, less than 75% seen once. The data are from a study of immune cell composition in non-small cell lung cancer. The sequenced sample consisted of lung tumor tissue. The sequence was collected from a human donor with non-small cell lung cancer.

CDR3 protein: CSGGGGQGGETQYF. For the CDR3, the DNA is TGCAGCGGGGGTGGAGGGCAGGGTGGAGAGACCCAGTACTTC. V gene TRBV29-1 combines with J gene TRBJ2-5, with D possibly matching TRBD2 (6 bases). The CDR3 loop spans 14 amino acids. Trimming cost V 7 bases and J 4 bases, with 19 bases left between them. Looked up from germline, CDR1 is SQVTM and CDR2 is ANQGSEA. The variable domain in full, with the rest retrieved from reference TRBV29-1 and TRBJ2-5, is SAVISQKPSRDICQRGTSLTIQCQVDSQVTMMFWYRQQPGQSLTLIATANQGSEATYESGFVIDKFPISRPNLTFSTLTVSNMSPEDSSIYLCSGGGGQGGETQYFGPGTRLLVL.